This T cell receptor (beta chain) derives from a study of blood T cell repertoires in COVID-19 (TCRdb year 2020). At the level of the whole study: Samples from collaborators originated in the United States, Italy and Spain and spanned both the acute and convalescent phases of COVID-19. The material from the prospective study consisted of cDNA or gDNA derived from T cells, B-cell-depleted T cells, or PBMCs. The dataset comprised deeply sampled blood TCRbeta repertoires from subjects exposed to, actively infected with, or recovered from COVID-19. The repertoires were made available in a free public database intended to serve as a resource for research on the immune response to SARS-CoV-2. Samples came from the ongoing ImmuneRACE study (first 160 participants) plus 1,254 subjects from 6 global collaborators. A de-identified subject ID, COVID-19 status, age in years and sex were almost always included in the sample metadata. HLA class I and class II types, where available, came from metadata supplied by the sample provider rather than from assay-based typing. Overall study results and their limits: How much clinical and demographic metadata was included differed by source and by participant, and the metadata was provided uncurated.

As regards this clone: The antigen this receptor binds is unknown. The input lacks base qualities; no much larger clone sits a single base away.

The immunoSEQ Assay, a bias-controlled multiplex PCR, was used to amplify TCRbeta CDR3 regions from genomic DNA. Regarding the original processing steps: The number of nucleated cells in each sample was estimated from the amplification of reference gene primers within the assay. To quantify the absolute abundance of each unique TCRbeta CDR3 rearrangement, sequence reads were collapsed and filtered. For each sample, productive Simpson clonality was calculated by taking the square root of Simpson's diversity index across productive rearrangements. The clones in this table, taken by TCRdb from immuneACCESS, are in-frame only. Not every clone is retained; where verified, under half of the shortfall comes from an unresolved V gene, and the cause of the rest is unknown. From that table come the V and J calls and clone size; the DNA was used to work out D and trimming. The sample contains around 250,000 clones, 75% to 90% of them found a single time. The leading ten clones occupy 4.1% of the sample.

In the prospective study, participants were 18 to 89 years old, resided in about two dozen geographic areas of the United States, and were enrolled through a virtual design. In the prospective study, participants were assigned to cohorts based on the clinical history participants reported in a screening survey and a study questionnaire. Recovered participants in ImmuneRACE Cohort 3 were defined as having two consecutive negative NP/OP PCR tests, clearance from a healthcare professional, or resolution of symptoms. In the prospective study, whole blood, serum and a nasopharyngeal or oropharyngeal swab were collected from each participant by mobile phlebotomists. Prospective study participants could optionally give additional blood draws and questionnaires over an approximately 2-month period. Blood samples from the prospective study were shipped frozen or at room temperature prior to DNA extraction.

This TCR was sampled from a woman aged 25 to 39 who had recovered from COVID-19. Sequenced: PBMCs or T cells enriched from blood (not recorded which).

The nucleotide sequence reads TGTGCCAGCAGTGAAGCAAGCGGAACTGAAGCTTTCTTT. Its translation is CASSEASGTEAFF. The rearrangement joined TRBV6-1 to TRBJ1-1, with the D gene call left open. From a lookup of the germline V gene, CDR1 and CDR2 are MNHNS and SASEGT. V gives up 0 bases and J gives up 5 bases, and the segment between their germline ends measures 7 bases. Including the terminal cysteine and phenylalanine, the CDR3 comprises 13 residues. The entry retains the CDR3 DNA only, 39 bases that are in frame from base 1.